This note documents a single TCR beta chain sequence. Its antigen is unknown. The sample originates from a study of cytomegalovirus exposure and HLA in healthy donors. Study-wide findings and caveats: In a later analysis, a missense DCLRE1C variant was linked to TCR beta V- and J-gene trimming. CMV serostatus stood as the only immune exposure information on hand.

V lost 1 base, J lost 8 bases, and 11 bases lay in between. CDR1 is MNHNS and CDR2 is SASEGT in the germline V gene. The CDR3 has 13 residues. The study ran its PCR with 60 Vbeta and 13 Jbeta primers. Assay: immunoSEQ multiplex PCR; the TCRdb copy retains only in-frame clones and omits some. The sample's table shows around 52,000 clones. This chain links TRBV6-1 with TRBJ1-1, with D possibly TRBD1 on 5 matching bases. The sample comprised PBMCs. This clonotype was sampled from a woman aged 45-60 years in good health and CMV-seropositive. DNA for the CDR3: TGTGCCAGCAGTGAAGTGGGGGGAGAAGAAGCTTTCTTT. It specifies CASSEVGGEEAFF.